This T cell receptor (beta chain) comes out of a study of vaccination effects on CD4 cells after COVID-19. Study information: Either the BNT162b2 or mRNA-1273 vaccine was given to participants in two doses.

This clone was counted only a few times. Its antigen remains unidentified. Sequencing used immunoSEQ multiplex PCR; TCRdb keeps in-frame clones, though not all of them. The sample yields about 79,000 clones, 70% to 75% seen once. Germline CDR1 is SGHRS and CDR2 is YFSETQ. The CDR3 is 16 amino acids. The V gene end was trimmed by 2 bases and the J gene end by 2 bases; junction bases not matched to a gene: 9. Within the ViraFEST assay, antigen-specific CD4+ T cells underwent expansion with viral peptide pools prior to sequencing. Subsequent to roughly 9 days of culture, CD4+ T cells were isolated. Testing of the vaccine recipients showed negative nucleocapsid antibodies and no prior SARS-CoV-2 infection. Wells each received 1.5 million to 2.5 million PBMC, cultured with around 9.6 IU/ml IL-2 and roughly 9.8 ug/ml peptides.

The J gene is TRBJ1-1, the V gene TRBV5-1, with TRBD1 matching 7 bases. The sequence was collected from a human donor who received a COVID-19 vaccine. This material consisted of CD4+ T cells from PBMCs cultured with HCoV-229E spike peptides, taken before COVID-19 vaccination. The CDR3 region has the DNA TGCGCCAGCAGCTTCCCCCCGACAGGGACCAACACTGAAGCTTTCTTT. Protein: CASSFPPTGTNTEAFF.